One and the same sample provided the 6 T cell receptor beta chains below, sequenced in a study of OX40 agonist ivuxolimab in advanced cancers. Profiling relied on immunoSEQ multiplex PCR, and the TCRdb table lists in-frame clones only, not all of them. The sample records about 100,000 clones, around nine tenths being singletons. The sequences come from CD4+ or CD8+ T cells sorted from blood, collected in a trial of the OX40 agonist ivuxolimab. The receptors were sampled from an adult with an advanced solid tumor such as melanoma, head and neck, liver or kidney cancer.

The chain employs TRBV7-9 and TRBJ2-1, with 14 positions matching TRBD2. The V gene end was trimmed by 3 bases and the J gene end by 1 base; junction bases not matched to a gene: 8. CDR1 is SEHNR, CDR2 FQNEAQ, per germline (reference sequence). This CDR3 region has 19 residues. This CDR3 reads CASSFPTSGRAGSYNEQFF. CDR3 DNA: TGTGCCAGCAGCTTTCCGACTAGCGGGAGGGCCGGATCCTACAATGAGCAGTTCTTC.

V usage is TRBV7-2 and J usage is TRBJ2-5; D perhaps matches TRBD2 (5 bases). V lost 0 bases, J lost 2 bases, and 13 bases lay in between. This CDR3 is 16 amino acids long. Germline CDR1 and CDR2: SGHTA and FQGNSA. The CDR3 DNA reads as TGTGCCAGCAGCTTAGCCGGGAATCAGAAACAAGAGACCCAGTACTTC. This gives the protein CASSLAGNQKQETQYF.

The chain uses TRBV7-3 and TRBJ2-2; 8 nucleotides align to TRBD1. V shed 5 bases and J 5 bases; nucleotides not matched to a gene: 4. From germline, CDR1 is SGHTA and CDR2 FQGTGA. The CDR3 has 14 amino acids. The CDR3 sequence is CASSQGAGTGELFF. The CDR3, as DNA: TGTGCCAGCAGCCAGGGGGCTGGAACCGGGGAGCTGTTTTTT.

The chain couples TRBV4-1 to TRBJ2-3; D not resolved. Trimming removed 4 bases from V and 6 bases from J, with 14 bases in between. The CDR3 is made up of 14 amino acids. Germline CDR1 and CDR2: MGHRA and YSYEKL. DNA of the CDR3: TGCGCCAGCAGCCGGGGTCCCCCTGGGGATACGCAGTATTTT. Protein: CASSRGPPGDTQYF.

CDR3 DNA sequence: TGCGCCAGCAGCTTGGAGGCGGGCAGCTCCTACGAGCAGTACTTC. It yields the protein CASSLEAGSSYEQYF. J is TRBJ2-7 and V is TRBV5-1; the D gene is possibly TRBD2 (5 bases). V was pared by 0 bases and J by 0 bases, with 10 bases between. Germline loops: CDR1 SGHRS, CDR2 YFSETQ. The CDR3 extends over 15 amino acids.

The CDR3 DNA is TGTGCCAGCAGCCCCTCCCGGCAGCCCCAAGAGACCCAGTACTTC. Protein product: CASSPSRQPQETQYF. This chain uses TRBV6-5 with TRBJ2-5, with D uncertain. Germline V lookup: CDR1 MNHEY, CDR2 SVGAGI. V was cut by 6 bases and J by 1 base, with 15 bases left in between. The CDR3 consists of 15 residues.